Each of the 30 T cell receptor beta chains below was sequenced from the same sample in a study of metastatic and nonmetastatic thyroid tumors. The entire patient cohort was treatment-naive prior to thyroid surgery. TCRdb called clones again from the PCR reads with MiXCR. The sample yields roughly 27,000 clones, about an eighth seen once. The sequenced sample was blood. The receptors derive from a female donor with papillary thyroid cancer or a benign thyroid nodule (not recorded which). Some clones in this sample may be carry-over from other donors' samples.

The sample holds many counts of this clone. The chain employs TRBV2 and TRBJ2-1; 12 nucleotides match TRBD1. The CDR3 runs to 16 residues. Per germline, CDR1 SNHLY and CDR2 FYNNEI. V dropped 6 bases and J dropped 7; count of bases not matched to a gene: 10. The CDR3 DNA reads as TGTGCCAGCAGACCCTGGGACAGGGGGCGTAGGAATGAGCAGTTCTTC. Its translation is CASRPWDRGRRNEQFF.

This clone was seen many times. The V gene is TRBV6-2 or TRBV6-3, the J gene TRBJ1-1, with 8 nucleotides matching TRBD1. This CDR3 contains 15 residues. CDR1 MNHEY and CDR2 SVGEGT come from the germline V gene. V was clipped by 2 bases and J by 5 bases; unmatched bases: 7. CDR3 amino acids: CASSYPIQGATEAFF. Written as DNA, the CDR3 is TGTGCCAGCAGTTACCCGATCCAGGGGGCAACTGAAGCTTTCTTT.

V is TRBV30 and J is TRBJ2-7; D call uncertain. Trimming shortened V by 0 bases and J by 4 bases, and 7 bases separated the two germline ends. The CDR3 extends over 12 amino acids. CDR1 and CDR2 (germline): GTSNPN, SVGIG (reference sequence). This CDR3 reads CAWSVHGYEQYF. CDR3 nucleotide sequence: TGTGCCTGGAGTGTACACGGGTACGAGCAGTACTTC.

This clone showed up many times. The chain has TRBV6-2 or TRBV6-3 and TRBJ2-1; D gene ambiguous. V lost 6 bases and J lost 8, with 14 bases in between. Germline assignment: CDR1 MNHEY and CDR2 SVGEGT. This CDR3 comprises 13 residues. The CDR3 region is CASRNPWPHEQFF. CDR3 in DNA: TGTGCCAGCAGAAATCCTTGGCCCCATGAGCAGTTCTTC.

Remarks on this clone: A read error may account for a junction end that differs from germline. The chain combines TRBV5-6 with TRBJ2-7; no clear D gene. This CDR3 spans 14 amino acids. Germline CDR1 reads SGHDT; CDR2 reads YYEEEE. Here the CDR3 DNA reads TGTGCCATCAGCTTGGAGTACAGAGTCTACGAGCAGTACTTC. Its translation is CAISLEYRVYEQYF.

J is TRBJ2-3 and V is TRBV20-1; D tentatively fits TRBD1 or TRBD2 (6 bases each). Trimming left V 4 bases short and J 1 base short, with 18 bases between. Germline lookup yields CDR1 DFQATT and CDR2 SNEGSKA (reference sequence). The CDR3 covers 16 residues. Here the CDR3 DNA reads TGCAGTGCTATGGGGGGCCGGTCCTGGCGCACAGATACGCAGTATTTT. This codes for CSAMGGRSWRTDTQYF.

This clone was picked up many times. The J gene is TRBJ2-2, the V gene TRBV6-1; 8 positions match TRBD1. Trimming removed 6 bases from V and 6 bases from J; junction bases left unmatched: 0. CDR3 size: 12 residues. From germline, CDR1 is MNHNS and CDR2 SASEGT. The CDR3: CASRQGAGELFF. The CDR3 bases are TGTGCCAGCAGACAGGGGGCCGGGGAGCTGTTTTTT.

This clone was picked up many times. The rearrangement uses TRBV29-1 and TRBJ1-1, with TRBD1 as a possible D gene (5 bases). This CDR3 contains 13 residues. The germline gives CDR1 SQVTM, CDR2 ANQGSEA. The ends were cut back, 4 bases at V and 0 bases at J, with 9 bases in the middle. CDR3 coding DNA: TGCAGCGTTGCCGGGGACCTGAACACTGAAGCTTTCTTT. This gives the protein CSVAGDLNTEAFF.

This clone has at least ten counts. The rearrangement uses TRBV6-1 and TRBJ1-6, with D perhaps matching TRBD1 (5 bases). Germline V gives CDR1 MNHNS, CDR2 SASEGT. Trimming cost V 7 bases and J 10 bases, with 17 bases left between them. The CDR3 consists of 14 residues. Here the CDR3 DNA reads TGTGCCAGCACGAGGGACGGCTCAGGGTCACCCCTCCACTTT. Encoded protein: CASTRDGSGSPLHF.

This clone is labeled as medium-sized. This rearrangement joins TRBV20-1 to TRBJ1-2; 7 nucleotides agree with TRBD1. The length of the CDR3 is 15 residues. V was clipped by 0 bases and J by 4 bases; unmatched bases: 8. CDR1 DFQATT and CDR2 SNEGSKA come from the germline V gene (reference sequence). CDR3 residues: CSARDHQGVGYGYTF. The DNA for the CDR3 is TGCAGTGCTAGAGATCATCAGGGGGTGGGCTATGGCTACACCTTC.

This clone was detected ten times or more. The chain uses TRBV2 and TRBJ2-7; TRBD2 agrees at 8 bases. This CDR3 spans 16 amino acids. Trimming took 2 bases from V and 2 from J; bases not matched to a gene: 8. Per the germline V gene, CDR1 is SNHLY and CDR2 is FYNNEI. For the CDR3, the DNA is TGTGCCAGCAGTGAATTTAGCGGGGAGATCCCCTACGAGCAGTACTTC. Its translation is CASSEFSGEIPYEQYF.

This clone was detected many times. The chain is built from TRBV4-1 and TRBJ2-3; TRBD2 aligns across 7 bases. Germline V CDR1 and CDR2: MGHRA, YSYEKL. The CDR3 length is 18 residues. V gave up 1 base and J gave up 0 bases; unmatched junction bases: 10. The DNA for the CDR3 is TGCGCCAGCAGCCAAGGGACCCTACTAGCGCATAGCACAGATACGCAGTATTTT. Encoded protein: CASSQGTLLAHSTDTQYF.

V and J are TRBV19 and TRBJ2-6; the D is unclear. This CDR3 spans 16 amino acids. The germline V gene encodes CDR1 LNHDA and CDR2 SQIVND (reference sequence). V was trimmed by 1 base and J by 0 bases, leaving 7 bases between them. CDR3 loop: CASSIALSSGANVLTF. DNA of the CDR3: TGTGCCAGTAGTATAGCACTAAGCTCTGGGGCCAACGTCCTGACTTTC. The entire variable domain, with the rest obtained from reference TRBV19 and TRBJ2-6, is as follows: DGGITQSPKYLFRKEGQNVTLSCEQNLNHDAMYWYRQDPGQGLRLIYYSQIVNDFQKGDIAEGYSVSREKKESFPLTVTSAQKNPTAFYLCASSIALSSGANVLTFGAGSRLTVL.

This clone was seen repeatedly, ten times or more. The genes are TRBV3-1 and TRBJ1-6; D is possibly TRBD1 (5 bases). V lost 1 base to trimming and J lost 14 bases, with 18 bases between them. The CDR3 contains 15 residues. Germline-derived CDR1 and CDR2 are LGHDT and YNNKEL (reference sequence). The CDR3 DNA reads TGTGCCAGCAGCCAAGCCGGCAGGGACCTTTGGGCCCTCCACTTT. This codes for CASSQAGRDLWALHF.

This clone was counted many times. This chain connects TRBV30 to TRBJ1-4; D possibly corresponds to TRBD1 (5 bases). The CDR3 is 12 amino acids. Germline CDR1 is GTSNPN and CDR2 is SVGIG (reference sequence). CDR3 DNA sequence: TGTGGAGGGGATGAGGGGAATGAAAAACTGTTTTTT. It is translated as CGGDEGNEKLFF.

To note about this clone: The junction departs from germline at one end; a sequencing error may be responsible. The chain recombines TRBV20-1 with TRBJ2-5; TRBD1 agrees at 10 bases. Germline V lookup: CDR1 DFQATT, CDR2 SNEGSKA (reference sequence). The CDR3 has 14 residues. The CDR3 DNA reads TGCAGTGCTAGTACCGGGACAGGGGTAGAGACCAAGTACTTC. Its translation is CSASTGTGVETKYF.

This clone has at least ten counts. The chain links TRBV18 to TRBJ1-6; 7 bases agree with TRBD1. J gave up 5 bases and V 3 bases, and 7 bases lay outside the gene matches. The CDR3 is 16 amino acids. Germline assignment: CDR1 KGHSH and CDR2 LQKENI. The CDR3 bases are TGTGCCAGCTCACCGGGACAGCCGATTAATAATTCACCCCTCCACTTT. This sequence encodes CASSPGQPINNSPLHF. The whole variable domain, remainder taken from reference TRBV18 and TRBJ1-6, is NAGVMQNPRHLVRRRGQEARLRCSPMKGHSHVYWYRQLPEEGLKFMVYLQKENIIDESGMPKERFSAEFPKEGPSILRIQQVVRGDSAAYFCASSPGQPINNSPLHFGNGTRLTVT.

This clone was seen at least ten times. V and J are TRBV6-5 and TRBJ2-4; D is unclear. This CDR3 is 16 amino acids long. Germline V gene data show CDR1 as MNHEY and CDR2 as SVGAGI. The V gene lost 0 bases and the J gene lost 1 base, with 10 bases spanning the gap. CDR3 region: CASSYSTMDAKNIQYF. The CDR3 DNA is TGTGCCAGCAGTTACTCAACCATGGACGCCAAAAACATTCAGTACTTC.

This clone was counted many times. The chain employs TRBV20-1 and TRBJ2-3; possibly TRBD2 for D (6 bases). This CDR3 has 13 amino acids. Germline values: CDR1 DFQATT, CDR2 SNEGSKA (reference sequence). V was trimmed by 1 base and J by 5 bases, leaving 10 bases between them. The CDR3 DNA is TGCAGTGCTAGAGCCCGGAGGGTAGATACGCAGTATTTT. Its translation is CSARARRVDTQYF.

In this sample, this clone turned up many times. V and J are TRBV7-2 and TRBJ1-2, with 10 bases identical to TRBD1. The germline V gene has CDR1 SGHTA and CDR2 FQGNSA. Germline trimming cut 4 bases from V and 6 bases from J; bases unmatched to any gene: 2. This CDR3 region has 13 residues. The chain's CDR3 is CASSSDRGNGYTF. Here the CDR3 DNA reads TGTGCCAGCAGCTCGGACAGGGGGAATGGCTACACCTTC.

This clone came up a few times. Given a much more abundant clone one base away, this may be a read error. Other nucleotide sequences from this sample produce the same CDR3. The CDR3 loop is CASNPSGNTGELFF. CDR3 coding DNA: TGTGCCAGTAATCCTAGCGGAAATACCGGGGAGCTGTTTTTT. V gene TRBV19 combines with J gene TRBJ2-2, with TRBD2 matching over 7 bases. The CDR3 is 14 residues long. Germline loops: CDR1 LNHDA, CDR2 SQIVND (reference sequence). With 7 bases clipped from V and 5 bases from J, the junction kept 7 bases outside the gene matches.

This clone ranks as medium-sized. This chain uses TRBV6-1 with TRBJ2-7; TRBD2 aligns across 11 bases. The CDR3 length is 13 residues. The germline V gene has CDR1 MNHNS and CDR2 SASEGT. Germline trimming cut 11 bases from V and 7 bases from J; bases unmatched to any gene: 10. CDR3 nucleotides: TGTGCCGCCCGAGGGACTAGCGGAAGGGAGCAGTACTTC. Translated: CAARGTSGREQYF.

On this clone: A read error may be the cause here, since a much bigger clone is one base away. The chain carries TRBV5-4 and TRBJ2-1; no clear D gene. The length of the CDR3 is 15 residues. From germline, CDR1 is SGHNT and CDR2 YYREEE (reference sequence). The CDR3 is CASSLTLSSCNEQFF. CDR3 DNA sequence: TGTGCCAGCAGCTTGACTCTCAGCTCCTGCAATGAGCAGTTCTTC.

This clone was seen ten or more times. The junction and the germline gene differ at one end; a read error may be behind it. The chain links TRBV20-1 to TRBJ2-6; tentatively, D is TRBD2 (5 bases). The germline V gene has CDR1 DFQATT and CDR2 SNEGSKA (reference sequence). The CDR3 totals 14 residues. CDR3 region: CSAREGSGANVLTF. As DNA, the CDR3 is TGCAGTGCAAGAGAGGGTTCTGGGGCCAACGTCCTGACTTTC.

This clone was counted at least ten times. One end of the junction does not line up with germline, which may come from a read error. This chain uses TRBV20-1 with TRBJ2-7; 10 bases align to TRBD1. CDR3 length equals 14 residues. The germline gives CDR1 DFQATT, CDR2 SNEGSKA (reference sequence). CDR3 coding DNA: TGCAGTGCCAGAGACAGGGGGCAATGGTACGAGCAGTACTTC. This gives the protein CSARDRGQWYEQYF.

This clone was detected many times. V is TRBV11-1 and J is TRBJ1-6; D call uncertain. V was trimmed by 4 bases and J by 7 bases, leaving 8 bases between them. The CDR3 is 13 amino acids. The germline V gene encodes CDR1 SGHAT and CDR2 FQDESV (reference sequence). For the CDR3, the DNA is TGTGCCAGCAGCTCCTCAACAAATTCACCCCTCCACTTT. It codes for CASSSSTNSPLHF.

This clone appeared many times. The CDR3: CSVEGYYTGELFF. The CDR3 DNA reads TGCAGCGTTGAAGGATATTACACCGGGGAGCTGTTTTTT. This chain uses TRBV29-1 with TRBJ2-2; D is uncertain. With 1 base removed from V and 3 bases from J, the gap between germline ends came to 6 bases. Germline CDR1 and CDR2: SQVTM and ANQGSEA. CDR3 size: 13 residues.

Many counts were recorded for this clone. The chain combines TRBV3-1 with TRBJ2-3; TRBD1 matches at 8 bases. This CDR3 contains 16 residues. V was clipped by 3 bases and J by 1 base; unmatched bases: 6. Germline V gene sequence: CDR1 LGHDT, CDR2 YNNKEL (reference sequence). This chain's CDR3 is CASSHHRDRCTDTQYF. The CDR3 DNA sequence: TGTGCCAGCAGCCATCACCGGGACAGGTGCACAGATACGCAGTATTTT.

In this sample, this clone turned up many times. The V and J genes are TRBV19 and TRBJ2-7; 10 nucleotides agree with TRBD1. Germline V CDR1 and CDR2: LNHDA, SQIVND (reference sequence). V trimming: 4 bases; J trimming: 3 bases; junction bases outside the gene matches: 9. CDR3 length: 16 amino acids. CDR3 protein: CASSSPPGQGFYEQYF. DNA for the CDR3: TGTGCCAGTAGTAGCCCTCCGGGACAGGGGTTCTACGAGCAGTACTTC.

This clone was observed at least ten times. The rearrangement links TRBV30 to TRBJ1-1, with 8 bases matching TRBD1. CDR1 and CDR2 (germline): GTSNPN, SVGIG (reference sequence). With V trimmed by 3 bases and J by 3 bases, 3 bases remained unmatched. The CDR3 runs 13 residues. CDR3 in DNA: TGTGCCTGGAGCCTGACAGGGGACACTGAAGCTTTCTTT. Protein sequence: CAWSLTGDTEAFF. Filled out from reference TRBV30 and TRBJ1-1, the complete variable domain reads SQTIHQWPATLVQPVGSPLSLECTVEGTSNPNLYWYRQAAGRGLQLLFYSVGIGQISSEVPQNLSASRPQDRQFILSSKKLLLSDSGFYLCAWSLTGDTEAFFGQGTRLTVV.